The 29 T cell receptor beta chains listed next were all sequenced from one sample in a study of blood T cell repertoires in COVID-19. Repertoires were generated with immunoSEQ multiplex PCR, while TCRdb's copy carries only in-frame clones and drops some. The data hold roughly 200,000 clones, with approximately 83% observed a single time. The sequencing input was peripheral blood. The receptors originated from a man over 45 with active or convalescent COVID-19.

This rearrangement joins TRBV19 to TRBJ2-3, with D possibly TRBD2 on 5 matching bases. The V end lost 4 bases, the J end lost 6 bases, and 11 bases lay between the germline ends. Germline V gene data show CDR1 as LNHDA and CDR2 as SQIVND (reference sequence). This CDR3 is built from 13 residues. The DNA for the CDR3 is TGTGCCAGTAGTAATGACCGGACTGATACGCAGTATTTT. This codes for CASSNDRTDTQYF.

This rearrangement joins TRBV20-1 to TRBJ1-6, with 7 nucleotides matching TRBD1. V shed 3 bases, J shed 5 bases, and the junction held 10 bases outside the gene matches. The V gene's germline CDR1 is DFQATT and CDR2 SNEGSKA (reference sequence). The CDR3 is 16 residues long. The CDR3, as DNA: TGCAGTGCTAGTATTCCAGGGACAGCTAATAATTCACCCCTCCACTTT. Its translation is CSASIPGTANNSPLHF.

The chain uses TRBV29-1 and TRBJ2-7; tentative D call: TRBD2 (5 bases). The length of the CDR3 is 12 residues. CDR1 and CDR2 (germline): SQVTM, ANQGSEA. The V end was cut by 3 bases, the J end by 6 bases, with 12 bases between. CDR3 coding DNA: TGCAGCGTTGAGCGGACTTCCGGCGAGCAGTACTTC. Translated: CSVERTSGEQYF.

V and J are TRBV5-1 and TRBJ2-3; D possibly corresponds to TRBD2 (6 bases). Trimming stripped 3 bases from V and 0 bases from J, with 11 bases between. The CDR3 has 15 amino acids. Germline CDR1 reads SGHRS; CDR2 reads YFSETQ. CDR3 nucleotides: TGCGCCAGCAGCTCCTTGCGGGGTAGCACAGATACGCAGTATTTT. Its protein is CASSSLRGSTDTQYF.

The table lists this clone with a count of one. V usage is TRBV19 and J usage is TRBJ1-3; D perhaps matches TRBD1 (6 bases). The germline gives CDR1 LNHDA, CDR2 SQIVND (reference sequence). V was trimmed by 10 bases and J by 3 bases, leaving 10 bases between them. This CDR3 contains 12 residues. The CDR3 protein is CATQGLGNTIYF. In DNA, the CDR3 is TGTGCCACACAGGGCCTTGGAAACACCATATATTTT.

The rearrangement uses TRBV23-1 and TRBJ2-7, with D perhaps TRBD1 (5 bases). TRBV23-1 is given ORF status, its function remaining uncertain. V lost 2 bases, J lost 3 bases, and 8 bases lay in between. This CDR3 region has 13 residues. The CDR3 sequence is CASSQGQGYEQYF. The CDR3 DNA reads TGCGCCAGCAGTCAAGGGCAGGGCTACGAGCAGTACTTC.

This rearrangement joins TRBV28 to TRBJ2-2, with a tentative D call TRBD2 (5 bases). The V and J ends lost 3 bases and 1 base respectively, with 12 bases between them. Germline values: CDR1 MDHEN, CDR2 SYDVKM. The CDR3 length is 16 residues. For the CDR3, the DNA is TGTGCCAGCAGTTTGGGCGCTCGGGGGAACACCGGGGAGCTGTTTTTT. Amino acid sequence: CASSLGARGNTGELFF.

This chain connects TRBV28 to TRBJ2-1; the D gene is possibly TRBD2 (6 bases). Germline lookup yields CDR1 MDHEN and CDR2 SYDVKM. Trimming took 4 bases from V and 8 from J, leaving 15 bases between them. The CDR3 length is 14 residues. The CDR3 here is CASSSGVVKHEQFF. CDR3 in DNA: TGTGCCAGCAGTTCGGGAGTGGTTAAGCATGAGCAGTTCTTC.

The V call is TRBV4-3, the J call TRBJ1-5; the D is unclear. The CDR3 runs to 15 residues. Germline CDR1 LGHNA, CDR2 YSLEER. Trimming took 0 bases from V and 5 from J, leaving 11 bases between them. The CDR3 here is CASSQDVLADQPQHF. CDR3 coding DNA: TGCGCCAGCAGCCAAGATGTCTTGGCGGATCAGCCCCAGCATTTT.

V and J are TRBV7-9 and TRBJ1-5; D is ambiguous. The germline V gene encodes CDR1 SEHNR and CDR2 FQNEAQ (reference sequence). V shed 3 bases and J shed 0 bases, with 9 bases lying between them. This CDR3 region has 15 residues. The CDR3 bases are TGTGCCAGCAGCTTCAACGACAATAGCAATCAGCCCCAGCATTTT. The encoded protein is CASSFNDNSNQPQHF.

The chain uses TRBV24-1 and TRBJ2-3; 7 nucleotides match TRBD2. J gave up 0 bases and V 9 bases, and 8 bases lay outside the gene matches. Germline lookup yields CDR1 KGHDR and CDR2 SFDVKD. This CDR3 is 15 amino acids long. DNA for the CDR3: TGTGCCACCCCTCCCCTAGCGGATAGCACAGATACGCAGTATTTT. Encoded protein: CATPPLADSTDTQYF.

A note on this clone: One end of the junction fails to match germline, which may point to a read error. The genes are TRBV11-1 and TRBJ2-7, with D possibly matching TRBD1 (5 bases). Germline assignment: CDR1 SGHAT and CDR2 FQDESV (reference sequence). This CDR3 is built from 15 residues. In nucleotides, the CDR3 is TGTACCAGCAGCTCAGGCCCAACAGGTGCCCACGAGCAGTACTTC. Translated: CTSSSGPTGAHEQYF.

V and J are TRBV5-4 and TRBJ1-2, with D possibly TRBD1 on 6 matching bases. This CDR3 is built from 15 residues. In germline, CDR1 is SGHNT, CDR2 YYREEE (reference sequence). The germline V and J ends were trimmed by 4 bases and 1 base, with 14 bases remaining between them. The CDR3 reads CASSPRGSLNYGYTF. As DNA, the CDR3 is TGTGCCAGCAGCCCGAGGGGGTCCCTTAACTATGGCTACACCTTC.

The chain combines TRBV15 with TRBJ2-2; the D gene is possibly TRBD2 (5 bases). This CDR3 region has 16 residues. From germline, CDR1 is LNHNV and CDR2 YYDKDF (reference sequence). V shed 10 bases and J shed 5 bases, with 23 bases lying between them. The CDR3 loop reads CASVTITGVMTGELFF. The CDR3 DNA reads as TGTGCCAGCGTCACAATCACCGGGGTAATGACCGGGGAGCTGTTTTTT.

The chain is built from TRBV27 and TRBJ1-1; D might be TRBD1 (5 bases). From germline, CDR1 is MNHEY and CDR2 SMNVEV (reference sequence). The CDR3 spans 15 residues. Trimming stripped 2 bases from V and 0 bases from J, with 10 bases between. The CDR3, as DNA: TGTGCCAGCAGTTTACATGGGGCCATGAACACTGAAGCTTTCTTT. Residues: CASSLHGAMNTEAFF.

V gene TRBV12-3 or TRBV12-4 combines with J gene TRBJ1-6, with D perhaps TRBD1 (5 bases). The ends were cut back, 9 bases at V and 9 bases at J, with 12 bases in the middle. The CDR3 is made up of 12 amino acids. Here the CDR3 reads CASKTGGSPLHF. DNA for the CDR3: TGTGCCAGTAAGACGGGGGGTTCACCCCTCCACTTT.

The genes are TRBV11-2 and TRBJ2-3; 8 positions match TRBD2. This CDR3 is 15 amino acids long. The germline V gene has CDR1 SGHAT and CDR2 FQNNGV. V shed 1 base and J 9 bases; nucleotides not matched to a gene: 9. Written as DNA, the CDR3 is TGTGCCAGCAGCTTAGTGGCGGGGGGTAGAGTGACGCAGTATTTT. Its translation is CASSLVAGGRVTQYF.

The chain uses TRBV19 and TRBJ2-5, with 11 bases aligning to TRBD1. Germline V CDR1 and CDR2: LNHDA, SQIVND (reference sequence). The CDR3 loop spans 17 amino acids. The V and J ends lost 4 bases and 4 bases, in that order; junction bases with no gene match: 11. The DNA for the CDR3 is TGTGCCAGTAGTACGTTCCGGGACAGGGGGTTTGGAGAGACCCAGTACTTC. Translated, it gives CASSTFRDRGFGETQYF.

The chain combines TRBV10-3 with TRBJ2-3, with a possible D match to TRBD1 (5 bases). The CDR3 contains 15 residues. V dropped 10 bases and J dropped 0 bases, with 17 bases sitting between them. Looked up from germline, CDR1 is ENHRY and CDR2 is SYGVKD. The CDR3 reads CATRPPTASTDTQYF. The CDR3 DNA is TGTGCCACCCGACCCCCGACAGCTAGCACAGATACGCAGTATTTT.

Worth noting for this clone: Sequence at one end of the junction differs from germline and may be a read error. V gene TRBV19 combines with J gene TRBJ2-7, with 9 nucleotides matching TRBD1. CDR3 length equals 14 residues. Germline assignment: CDR1 LNHDA and CDR2 SQIVND (reference sequence). CDR3 bases: TGTGTCAGTACTCCGGGACAGGGCTCCTACGAGCAGTACTTC. Translation gives CVSTPGQGSYEQYF.

This chain links TRBV7-9 with TRBJ1-1; perhaps TRBD1 as D (6 bases). CDR1 SEHNR and CDR2 FQNEAQ come from the germline V gene (reference sequence). The CDR3 has 15 residues. V was shortened by 5 bases and J by 4 bases, with 17 bases between the two germline ends. CDR3 in DNA: TGTGCCAGCAGCCCGCTTAGGGGGTCGGGCACTGAAGCTTTCTTT. Amino acid sequence: CASSPLRGSGTEAFF.

This chain joins TRBV5-1 and TRBJ2-1, with D possibly TRBD1 on 5 matching bases. Trimming removed 0 bases at V and 10 bases at J, with 11 bases between. Germline V lookup: CDR1 SGHRS, CDR2 YFSETQ. There are 13 residues in the CDR3. The CDR3 region is CASSLESGWEQFF. The CDR3 coding sequence is TGCGCCAGCAGCTTGGAATCAGGGTGGGAGCAGTTCTTC.

CDR3 in amino acids: CASSLGAIVLGANVLTF. In DNA form, the CDR3 reads TGCGCCAGCAGCTTGGGGGCAATAGTCTTAGGGGCCAACGTCCTGACTTTC. The chain links TRBV5-1 to TRBJ2-6; no clear D. The V gene's germline CDR1 is SGHRS and CDR2 YFSETQ. The length of the CDR3 is 17 residues. V shed 0 bases and J shed 4 bases, with 14 bases lying between them.

The rearrangement links TRBV25-1 to TRBJ1-2; D is unresolved. CDR3 length equals 10 residues. Deletions cut 8 bases from V and 6 bases from J, with 7 bases between. Germline assignment: CDR1 MGHDK and CDR2 SYGVNS. CDR3 sequence: CASGPDGYTF. For the CDR3, the DNA is TGTGCCAGCGGTCCGGATGGCTACACCTTC.

The chain couples TRBV6-4 to TRBJ1-2; tentative D call: TRBD1 (6 bases). Trimming took 3 bases from V and 6 from J, leaving 14 bases between them. The CDR3 has 14 residues. Germline CDR1 is MRHNA and CDR2 is SNTAGT. The CDR3 nucleotides read TGTGCCAGCAGTGAGGCGGGGGCGGAGAATGGCTACACCTTC. Protein: CASSEAGAENGYTF.

The chain uses TRBV7-2 and TRBJ2-7; possibly TRBD1 for D (6 bases). The V and J ends lost 2 bases and 5 bases respectively, with 16 bases between them. This CDR3 is 15 amino acids long. The V gene's germline CDR1 is SGHTA and CDR2 FQGNSA. The CDR3 protein is CASSLSSGEIHEQYF. Written as DNA, the CDR3 is TGTGCCAGCAGCTTAAGCTCAGGGGAAATCCACGAGCAGTACTTC.

The chain carries TRBV5-1 and TRBJ1-1, with 7 bases that match TRBD1. The germline V gene has CDR1 SGHRS and CDR2 YFSETQ. The length of the CDR3 is 15 residues. Trimming took 6 bases from V and 2 from J; bases not matched to a gene: 10. The CDR3 region is CASTLWTGVNTEAFF. CDR3 DNA: TGCGCCAGCACCCTCTGGACAGGAGTCAACACTGAAGCTTTCTTT. Variable domain in full (rest from reference TRBV5-1 and TRBJ1-1): KAGVTQTPRYLIKTRGQQVTLSCSPISGHRSVSWYQQTPGQGLQFLFEYFSETQRNKGNFPGRFSGRQFSNSRSEMNVSTLELGDSALYLCASTLWTGVNTEAFFGQGTRLTVV.

The chain employs TRBV5-1 and TRBJ2-1; D not resolved. This CDR3 has 14 amino acids. Looked up from germline, CDR1 is SGHRS and CDR2 is YFSETQ. Deletions cut 4 bases from V and 4 bases from J, with 12 bases between. The CDR3 nucleotides read TGCGCCAGCAGCAAATTACAGATTTACAATGAGCAGTTCTTC. Its protein is CASSKLQIYNEQFF.

DNA of the CDR3: TGTGCCAGCAGCTTGGGTACAAGAAACACTGAAGCTTTCTTT. Protein sequence: CASSLGTRNTEAFF. The chain couples TRBV5-4 to TRBJ1-1; D unclear. The CDR3 loop spans 14 amino acids. The germline V gene has CDR1 SGHNT and CDR2 YYREEE (reference sequence). With 0 bases removed from V and 2 bases from J, the gap between germline ends came to 8 bases.